The entry that follows covers one T cell receptor beta chain sequence. The CDR3 extends over 14 amino acids. CDR1 LNHDA and CDR2 SQIVND come from the germline V gene (reference sequence). Trimming cost V 3 bases and J 7 bases, with 14 bases left between them. This specimen belongs to a study of T cell changes during pregnancy in multiple sclerosis. Here immunoSEQ multiplex PCR was the method, and the copy in TCRdb shows in-frame clones only, minus some. The sample consists of nearly 40,000 clones, 90% to 95% of them appearing once. This TCR came from a female donor with multiple sclerosis, enrolled in a pregnancy study. The specimen was CD4+ T cells from peripheral blood mononuclear cells, collected in the third trimester of pregnancy. The gene calls are TRBV19 and TRBJ2-3, with D possibly being TRBD2 (6 bases). The CDR3 coding sequence is TGTGCCAGTAGTATTGGGGGGATAGGGTATACGCAGTATTTT. Residues: CASSIGGIGYTQYF.